This T cell receptor beta chain was found in a study of blood T cell repertoires in COVID-19. Study-level background: Both acute and convalescent COVID-19 samples were obtained from the United States, Italy and Spain. PBMCs, B-cell-depleted T cells, or T cells provided the cDNA or gDNA that made up the material.

Original handling: Scientists estimated how many nucleated cells there were by amplifying reference gene primers. Measured with immunoSEQ multiplex PCR; TCRdb has only the in-frame clones, and not every one. That table gives V, J and clone size, and the DNA gave D and trimming. The table shows 350,000 to 450,000 clones, with 70% to 90% occurring only once. The CDR3 is 17 residues long. V lost 7 bases, J lost 0 bases, and 19 bases lay in between. In germline, CDR1 is SGHAT, CDR2 FQNNGV. V is TRBV11-2 and J is TRBJ1-3; D is possibly TRBD1 (5 bases). Sample: peripheral blood. The clonotype comes from a man aged 35-49 years with acute or convalescent COVID-19. CDR3: CASTLRSRVLSGNTIYF. The CDR3 nucleotides read TGTGCCAGCACCCTCCGAAGCAGGGTCCTCTCTGGAAACACCATATATTTT.